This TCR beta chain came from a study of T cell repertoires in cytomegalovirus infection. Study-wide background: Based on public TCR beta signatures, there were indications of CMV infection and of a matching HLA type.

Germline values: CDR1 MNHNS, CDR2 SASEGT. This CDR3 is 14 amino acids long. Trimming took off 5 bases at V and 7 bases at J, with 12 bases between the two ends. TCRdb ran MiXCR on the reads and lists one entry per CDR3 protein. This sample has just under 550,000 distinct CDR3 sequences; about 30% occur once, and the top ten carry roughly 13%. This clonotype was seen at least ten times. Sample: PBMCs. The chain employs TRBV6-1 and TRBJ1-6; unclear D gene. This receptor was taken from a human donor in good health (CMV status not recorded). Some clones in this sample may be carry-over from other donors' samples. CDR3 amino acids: CASSPPVRNSPLHF. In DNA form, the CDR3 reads TGTGCCAGCAGTCCACCTGTCCGGAATTCACCCCTCCACTTT.